This record covers a single T cell receptor (beta chain). Per the study methods: Estimation of nucleated cell counts was performed using reference gene primer amplification. Using immunoSEQ multiplex PCR, the repertoire was profiled, and TCRdb retains in-frame clones only, with some absent. V and J calls and clone size follow that table, whereas D and trimming were derived from the DNA. Of under 20,000 clones in the sample, over 75% were seen once. This CDR3 contains 14 residues. The junction had 7 bases not matched to a gene; V was cut back by 3 bases and J by 2 bases. Looked up from germline, CDR1 is DFQATT and CDR2 is SNEGSKA (reference sequence). Enrolled during active infection, Seattle patients were then followed longitudinally. This record comes from a study of blood T cell repertoires in COVID-19. Overall study context: Specimens from acute and convalescent COVID-19 originated in the United States, Italy and Spain.

The clonotype was recovered from a man in his 70s with COVID-19, enrolled during active disease. The chain employs TRBV20-1 and TRBJ2-7, with TRBD2 matching 7 bases. Specimen: peripheral blood. CDR3 amino acids: CSASSASGPYEQYF. The CDR3 nucleotides read TGCAGTGCTAGTTCCGCTAGCGGTCCCTACGAGCAGTACTTC.